This T cell receptor (beta chain) was found in a study of OX40 agonist ivuxolimab in advanced cancers. Study in general: The study enrolled dose-escalation patients with hepatocellular carcinoma, melanoma, renal cell or head and neck cancer.

Assay: immunoSEQ multiplex PCR; the TCRdb copy retains only in-frame clones and omits some. This table holds about 73,000 clones, 75% to 90% found once. This clone appeared a single time. This receptor was identified in an adult with an advanced solid tumor such as melanoma, head and neck, liver or kidney cancer. The source was CD4+ or CD8+ T cells sorted from blood, collected in a trial of the OX40 agonist ivuxolimab.

This CDR3 reads CASSKISGSSGVNTEAFF. CDR3 nucleotide sequence: TGTGCCAGCAGCAAAATTTCCGGGAGTTCGGGAGTGAACACTGAAGCTTTCTTT. The genes are TRBV21-1 and TRBJ1-1. TRBV21-1 is recorded as a pseudogene. The length of the CDR3 is 18 residues.